Here is one TCR beta chain with its context. Its antigen is not identified. Unique molecular identifiers were affixed to single, distinct cDNA molecules. TCRdb ran MiXCR on the 5' RACE reads and lists one entry per CDR3 protein. The sample lists about 26,000 distinct CDR3 sequences; 4% to 5.5% were seen once. The sample comes from a study of early T cells in non-severe SARS-CoV-2 infection. Study as a whole: Sequencing of unsorted whole blood was done on bulk RNA, leaving chains unpaired.

Study-wide results and caveats: Private and CD4 specificities were missed by VDJdb matching, skewed to anti-spike CD8.

The TCR comes from an adult who was a healthcare worker with PCR-confirmed SARS-CoV-2 infection or an uninfected control (not recorded which). The sequenced material came from whole blood.

The CDR3 DNA is TGCAGTGCTACTGGGGGGACCTACGAGCAGTACTTC. It specifies CSATGGTYEQYF. V is TRBV20-1 and J is TRBJ2-7, with D perhaps matching TRBD2 (6 bases). Trimming took 4 bases from V and 2 from J, leaving 9 bases between them. CDR1 and CDR2 (germline): DFQATT, SNEGSKA (reference sequence). This CDR3 has 12 residues.